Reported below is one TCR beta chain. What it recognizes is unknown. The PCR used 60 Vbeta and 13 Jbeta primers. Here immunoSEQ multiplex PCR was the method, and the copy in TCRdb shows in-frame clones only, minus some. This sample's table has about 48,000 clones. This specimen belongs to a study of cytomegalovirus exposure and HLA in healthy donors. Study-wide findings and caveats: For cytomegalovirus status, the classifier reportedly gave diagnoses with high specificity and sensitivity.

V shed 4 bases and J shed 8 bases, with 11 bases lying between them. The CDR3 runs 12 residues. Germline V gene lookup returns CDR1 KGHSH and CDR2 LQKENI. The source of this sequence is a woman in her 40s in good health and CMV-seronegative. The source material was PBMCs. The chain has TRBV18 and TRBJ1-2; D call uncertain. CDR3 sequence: CASSLPGGGYTF. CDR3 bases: TGTGCCAGCTCACTCCCTGGAGGGGGCTACACCTTC.